This T cell receptor beta chain was documented in a study of response to subunit inactivated influenza vaccine (dated by TCRdb to between 2017 and 2018). Describing the broader study: Deep quantitative T cell receptor repertoire profiling was used in the study to track responses to a trivalent subunit inactivated influenza vaccine.

The paper as a whole reports these results and caveats: According to the authors, only a limited number of new T cells may be recruited by each seasonal influenza vaccination.

A word on this clonotype: There is no known antigen for this receptor. Per-nucleotide qualities are absent, and no much larger clonotype sits a single base away.

The junction shows trimming of 6 bases on V and 4 bases on J, plus 19 bases between the germline ends. The germline V gene (reference sequence) yields SEHNR for CDR1 and FQNEAQ for CDR2. The CDR3 contains 15 residues, cysteine and phenylalanine counted. Solely the CDR3 DNA is kept, with 45 bases framed from the first base. Libraries came from RT-PCR. Sequencer: Illumina HiSeq 2500. The public reads were run again by TCRdb, first through fastp at Q25 and then through MiXCR, and only productive beta chains were kept. CDR3 protein sequences are deduplicated, and each keeps its most common genes and DNA. Recorded for this sample are 400,000 to 650,000 distinct CDR3 sequences; approximately 7.7% of them occurred a single time. The ten top clones hold less than 15% of the sample.

The source material was PBMCs from blood, sampled roughly 24 months after vaccination. The chain was built from TRBV7-9 and TRBJ2-7, and TRBD2 may be the D gene, going by 6 matching bases. The origin of this receptor is a man in his fifties or sixties who received an inactivated influenza vaccine. Donor details come from another sample of the same person, matched by shared clones. The DNA sequence is TGTGCCAGCAGGGCAATTAGCGGCAGTGAATACGAGCAGTACTTC. Protein translation: CASRAISGSEYEQYF. With the portions outside the CDR3 filled from the reference TRBV7-9 and TRBJ2-7 genes, the complete variable region becomes DTGVSQNPRHKITKRGQNVTFRCDPISEHNRLYWYRQTLGQGPEFLTYFQNEAQLEKSRLLSDRFSAERPKGSFSTLEIQRTEQGDSAMYLCASRAISGSEYEQYFGPGTRLTVT.